This TCR beta chain emerged from a study of OX40 agonist ivuxolimab in advanced cancers. Study-level background: An agonistic human IgG2 monoclonal antibody against OX40 (CD134) was given. Partial response was recorded in three patients: one hepatocellular carcinoma and two cutaneous melanoma cases.

The protocol was immunoSEQ multiplex PCR, while the TCRdb copy is restricted to in-frame clones and leaves out a portion. Altogether about 59,000 clones are present, more than 75% being singletons, with the ten largest covering approximately 0.4%. Comments on this clone: What it binds is not known.

CDR1 and CDR2 (germline): SGHVS, FQNEAQ. Trimming pared 0 bases from V and 0 bases from J, leaving 18 bases between. The CDR3 has 18 residues. General study points: Expanded clones belonging to CD8+ T cells outnumbered, on average, those of CD4+. Circulating CD4+ and CD8+ T cells showed clonal expansion by week 6 at 0.1 to 3.0 mg/kg.

The sequencing used CD4+ or CD8+ T cells sorted from blood, collected in a trial of the OX40 agonist ivuxolimab. The chain carries TRBV7-8 and TRBJ2-7; D might be TRBD1 (5 bases). The source of this sequence is an adult with an advanced solid tumor such as melanoma, head and neck, liver or kidney cancer. The CDR3 nucleotides are TGTGCCAGCAGCTTAGCGGGGATGGTACAGGCGAGCTCCTACGAGCAGTACTTC. Translated, it gives CASSLAGMVQASSYEQYF. Using reference TRBV7-8 and TRBJ2-7 for the parts outside the CDR3, the full variable domain is GAGVSQSPRYKVAKRGQDVALRCDPISGHVSLFWYQQALGQGPEFLTYFQNEAQLDKSGLPSDRFFAERPEGSVSTLKIQRTQQEDSAVYLCASSLAGMVQASSYEQYFGPGTRLTVT.